The 21 T cell receptor beta chains given below trace back to one sample, sequenced in a study of CD8 T cells in Susac syndrome. RNA amounts of about 0.5 to 1 ug underwent reverse transcription with random hexamers. TCRdb independently ran MiXCR on the immunoSEQ multiplex PCR reads; one entry per CDR3 protein. In the table there are 130,000 or so distinct CDR3 sequences, roughly 95% of which are singletons. Sequencing input: CD4+ T cells from PBMCs. Every receptor here comes from a human donor with Susac syndrome.

This sequence joins TRBV29-1 and TRBJ2-1, with TRBD2 identical over 8 bases. CDR3 length: 14 residues. The V segment lost 5 bases and the J segment 9 bases; nucleotides outside the gene matches: 12. Germline V gene sequence: CDR1 SQVTM, CDR2 ANQGSEA. The CDR3 spells CSVFGLAGGSEQFF. The DNA for the CDR3 is TGCAGCGTTTTTGGACTAGCCGGGGGGAGTGAGCAGTTCTTC.

The genes are TRBV5-1 and TRBJ2-7; no clear D gene. This CDR3 region has 12 residues. Germline values: CDR1 SGHRS, CDR2 YFSETQ. Between the trimmed V and J ends, which lost 0 bases and 5 bases, there was a span of 6 bases. The CDR3 nucleotides read TGCGCCAGCAGCTTGGTTAGGGACGAGCAGTACTTC. This translates into CASSLVRDEQYF. The whole variable domain, remainder taken from reference TRBV5-1 and TRBJ2-7, is KAGVTQTPRYLIKTRGQQVTLSCSPISGHRSVSWYQQTPGQGLQFLFEYFSETQRNKGNFPGRFSGRQFSNSRSEMNVSTLELGDSALYLCASSLVRDEQYFGPGTRLTVT.

The CDR3 protein is CAISESASLAKNIQYF. The CDR3 DNA reads TGTGCCATCAGTGAGTCTGCTAGCCTAGCCAAAAACATTCAGTACTTC. The chain links TRBV10-3 to TRBJ2-4, with TRBD2 as a possible D gene (5 bases). Germline V gene data show CDR1 as ENHRY and CDR2 as SYGVKD. V dropped 0 bases and J dropped 0 bases, with 9 bases sitting between them. The CDR3 sequence is 16 residues long.

This rearrangement joins TRBV12-3 or TRBV12-4 to TRBJ2-3; TRBD2 matches 7 bases. This CDR3 comprises 15 residues. Trimming took 2 bases from V and 6 from J; bases not matched to a gene: 8. The CDR3 DNA reads TGTGCCAGCAGTTTACGGAGGGAGGGCGGGGATACGCAGTATTTT. It encodes CASSLRREGGDTQYF.

The chain carries TRBV29-1 and TRBJ1-2; tentative D call: TRBD1 (5 bases). CDR1 SQVTM and CDR2 ANQGSEA come from the germline V gene. The CDR3 runs 13 residues. The V gene lost 5 bases and the J gene lost 3 bases, with 13 bases spanning the gap. The CDR3, as DNA: TGCAGCGTTTACGTGGGACTTTACTATGGCTACACCTTC. Its translation is CSVYVGLYYGYTF.

V gene TRBV14 combines with J gene TRBJ1-3, with D perhaps TRBD1 (5 bases). The CDR3 loop spans 17 amino acids. Germline V gives CDR1 SGHDN, CDR2 FVKESK. V shed 3 bases and J shed 8 bases, with 23 bases lying between them. The CDR3 sequence: CASSHLGDGSPRHTIYF. The CDR3 nucleotides read TGTGCCAGCAGCCACTTAGGGGACGGTTCCCCCCGCCACACCATATATTTT.

This clonotype was seen once. The V and J genes are TRBV20-1 and TRBJ2-1; D possibly corresponds to TRBD2 (6 bases). Between the trimmed V and J ends, which lost 6 bases and 1 base, there was a span of 19 bases. Looked up from germline, CDR1 is DFQATT and CDR2 is SNEGSKA (reference sequence). The CDR3 loop spans 16 amino acids. The CDR3 DNA is TGCAGTGCCACCCCCCCAGGGACTGGGTCCTACAATGAGCAGTTCTTC. It specifies CSATPPGTGSYNEQFF.

The chain is built from TRBV15 and TRBJ2-1; D uncertain. Trimming stripped 0 bases from V and 7 bases from J, with 4 bases between. Germline loops: CDR1 LNHNV, CDR2 YYDKDF (reference sequence). This CDR3 is 12 amino acids long. This chain's CDR3 is CATSREGNEQFF. As DNA, the CDR3 is TGTGCCACCAGCAGAGAGGGAAATGAGCAGTTCTTC. Looking up the rest from reference TRBV15 and TRBJ2-1 gives the full variable domain: DAMVIQNPRYQVTQFGKPVTLSCSQTLNHNVMYWYQQKSSQAPKLLFHYYDKDFNNEADTPDNFQSRRPNTSFCFLDIRSPGLGDTAMYLCATSREGNEQFFGPGTRLTVL.

The V gene is TRBV25-1, the J gene TRBJ2-7; TRBD1 or TRBD2 may be the D gene (5 bases each). CDR3 length: 11 residues. The ends were cut back, 4 bases at V and 9 bases at J, with 10 bases in the middle. Germline V gives CDR1 MGHDK, CDR2 SYGVNS. The CDR3 sequence: CASSGPGRQYF. In DNA form, the CDR3 reads TGTGCCAGCAGTGGACCGGGACGGCAGTACTTC.

V gene TRBV4-1 combines with J gene TRBJ2-7; D is undetermined. The germline V gene encodes CDR1 MGHRA and CDR2 YSYEKL. V was pared by 1 base and J by 2 bases, with 6 bases between. The CDR3 length is 13 residues. The CDR3 loop is CASSQGATYEQYF. DNA of the CDR3: TGCGCCAGCAGCCAAGGGGCTACCTACGAGCAGTACTTC.

V and J are TRBV27 and TRBJ2-7; D is unresolved. Germline lookup yields CDR1 MNHEY and CDR2 SMNVEV (reference sequence). The CDR3 is made up of 13 amino acids. Trimming pared 3 bases from V and 3 bases from J, leaving 9 bases between. In DNA form, the CDR3 reads TGTGCCAGCAGTTTGATTGGCGGCTACGAGCAGTACTTC. Translation gives CASSLIGGYEQYF.

This clonotype was found once. The chain employs TRBV19 and TRBJ2-5; the D is unclear. Germline assignment: CDR1 LNHDA and CDR2 SQIVND (reference sequence). This CDR3 contains 13 residues. Trimming took 2 bases from V and 1 from J, leaving 5 bases between them. The CDR3 DNA is TGTGCCAGTAGTATATGGGGCCAAGAGACCCAGTACTTC. Translating gives CASSIWGQETQYF.

The genes are TRBV29-1 and TRBJ1-4; the D gene is possibly TRBD1 (5 bases). Germline-derived CDR1 and CDR2 are SQVTM and ANQGSEA. The CDR3 has 14 residues. V lost 4 bases and J 3 bases, leaving 12 bases between the germline ends. The CDR3 protein is CSVGAGPANEKLFF. The CDR3 DNA sequence: TGCAGCGTTGGGGCGGGGCCGGCTAATGAAAAACTGTTTTTT.

The CDR3: CASSRRWDNEQFF. In DNA form, the CDR3 reads TGTGCCAGCAGCCGACGGTGGGACAATGAGCAGTTCTTC. The V call is TRBV7-2, the J call TRBJ2-1; D uncertain. Germline lookup yields CDR1 SGHTA and CDR2 FQGNSA. This CDR3 is built from 13 residues. The germline V and J ends were trimmed by 5 bases and 5 bases, with 10 bases remaining between them. Combining the CDR3 with reference TRBV7-2 and TRBJ2-1 gives the whole variable domain GAGVSQSPSNKVTEKGKDVELRCDPISGHTALYWYRQSLGQGLEFLIYFQGNSAPDKSGLPSDRFSAERTGGSVSTLTIQRTQQEDSAVYLCASSRRWDNEQFFGPGTRLTVL.

The rearrangement uses TRBV28 and TRBJ2-1; 7 nucleotides agree with TRBD2. The CDR3 loop spans 15 amino acids. Per germline, CDR1 MDHEN and CDR2 SYDVKM. The ends lost 8 bases at V and 0 bases at J; junction bases unmatched: 7. This CDR3 reads CASWSSGDSYNEQFF. In DNA, the CDR3 is TGTGCCAGCTGGTCTAGCGGAGACTCCTACAATGAGCAGTTCTTC.

This rearrangement joins TRBV6-6 to TRBJ2-3; TRBD1 agrees at 9 bases. Looked up from germline, CDR1 is MNHNY and CDR2 is SVGAGI (reference sequence). The length of the CDR3 is 14 residues. V shed 8 bases, J shed 0 bases, and the junction held 3 bases outside the gene matches. This CDR3 is CASQDRGSTDTQYF. The CDR3 bases are TGTGCCAGCCAGGACAGGGGAAGCACAGATACGCAGTATTTT.

The rearrangement uses TRBV5-1 and TRBJ1-3; D remains ambiguous. This CDR3 has 14 amino acids. The germline V and J ends were trimmed by 0 bases and 1 base, with 5 bases remaining between them. CDR1 SGHRS and CDR2 YFSETQ come from the germline V gene. For the CDR3, the DNA is TGCGCCAGCAGCTTGGACGTTTCTGGAAACACCATATATTTT. This codes for CASSLDVSGNTIYF.

The CDR3 nucleotides read TGTGCCAGCAGCGTCGAGGCGCAGAACACTGAAGCTTTCTTT. The encoded protein is CASSVEAQNTEAFF. V and J are TRBV9 and TRBJ1-1; D is uncertain. The length of the CDR3 is 14 residues. Per the germline V gene, CDR1 is SGDLS and CDR2 is YYNGEE. The V end was cut by 2 bases, the J end by 1 base, with 9 bases between.

CDR3 in amino acids: CASSLQGDPYEQYF. The CDR3 DNA is TGCGCCAGCAGCTTACAGGGGGACCCCTACGAGCAGTACTTC. The rearrangement links TRBV5-1 to TRBJ2-7; the match to TRBD1 covers 8 bases. The J segment lost 2 bases and the V segment lost 2 bases, leaving 3 bases of the junction unmatched. The germline V gene has CDR1 SGHRS and CDR2 YFSETQ. The CDR3 is 14 residues long.

The genes are TRBV20-1 and TRBJ2-7, with D tentatively TRBD2 (6 bases). This CDR3 comprises 14 residues. The V end lost 0 bases, the J end lost 0 bases, and 9 bases lay between the germline ends. The germline V gene encodes CDR1 DFQATT and CDR2 SNEGSKA (reference sequence). The CDR3 loop reads CSARDPGVSYEQYF. CDR3 nucleotides: TGCAGTGCTAGAGATCCGGGAGTCTCCTACGAGCAGTACTTC.

The rearrangement links TRBV20-1 to TRBJ2-1; 9 bases are shared with TRBD2. The CDR3 is 16 amino acids. V lost 1 base, J lost 4 bases, and 8 bases stayed unmatched. Germline V gene sequence: CDR1 DFQATT, CDR2 SNEGSKA (reference sequence). CDR3 sequence reads: CSARVRLAGKYNEQFF. CDR3 DNA sequence: TGCAGTGCTAGAGTGAGGCTAGCGGGGAAATACAATGAGCAGTTCTTC.